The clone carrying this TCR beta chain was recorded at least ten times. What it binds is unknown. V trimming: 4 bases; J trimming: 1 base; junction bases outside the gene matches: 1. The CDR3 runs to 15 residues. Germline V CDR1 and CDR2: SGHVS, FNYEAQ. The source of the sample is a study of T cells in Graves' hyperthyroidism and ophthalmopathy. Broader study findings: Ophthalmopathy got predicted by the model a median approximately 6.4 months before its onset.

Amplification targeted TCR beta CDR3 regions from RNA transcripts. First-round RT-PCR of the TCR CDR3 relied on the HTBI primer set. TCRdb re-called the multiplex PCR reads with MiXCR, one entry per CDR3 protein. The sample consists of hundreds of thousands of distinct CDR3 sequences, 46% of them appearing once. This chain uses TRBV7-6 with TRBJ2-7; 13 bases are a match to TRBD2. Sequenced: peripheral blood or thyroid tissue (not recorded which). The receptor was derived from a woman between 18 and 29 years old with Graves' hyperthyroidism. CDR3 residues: CASSSTSGRSYEQYF. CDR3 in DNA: TGTGCCAGCAGCTCGACTAGCGGGAGGTCCTACGAGCAGTACTTC.